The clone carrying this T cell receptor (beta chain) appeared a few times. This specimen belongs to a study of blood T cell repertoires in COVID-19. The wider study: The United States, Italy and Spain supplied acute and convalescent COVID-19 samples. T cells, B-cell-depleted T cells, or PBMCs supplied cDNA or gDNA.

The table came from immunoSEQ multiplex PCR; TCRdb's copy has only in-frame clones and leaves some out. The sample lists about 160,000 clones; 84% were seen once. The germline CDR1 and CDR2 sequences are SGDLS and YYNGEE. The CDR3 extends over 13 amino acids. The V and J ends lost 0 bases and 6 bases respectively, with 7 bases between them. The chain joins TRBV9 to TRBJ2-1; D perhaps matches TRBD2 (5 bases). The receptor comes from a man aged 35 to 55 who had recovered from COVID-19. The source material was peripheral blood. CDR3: CASSVGAVNEQFF. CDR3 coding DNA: TGTGCCAGCAGCGTAGGAGCGGTCAATGAGCAGTTCTTC.